The rows below give T cell receptor beta chains drawn from one sample of a study of blood T cells in healthy people across ages. TCRdb itself ran the 5' RACE reads through MiXCR, one entry per CDR3 protein. This sample has more than 650,000 distinct CDR3 sequences, with under 30% found just once. The sample was also linked to a second study, of T cells of mothers and their children.

Input material: blood. All receptors derive from a boy aged 10-17 years in good health. CDR3s include the opening cysteine and the closing phenylalanine or tryptophan. The D gene is left open where the match is weak. The size of a clone is reported for some rows only, either as once, few or many, or as a class for expanded clones.

V,J,size,D,CDR3,DNA
TRBV12-3/TRBV12-4,TRBJ2-5,few,TRBD2,CASSLIRGVGAETQYF,TGTGCCAGCAGTTTAATCCGGGGGGTGGGCGCGGAGACCCAGTACTTC
TRBV9,TRBJ2-7,-,TRBD2,CASSVSGTSGYEQYF,TGTGCCAGCAGCGTATCCGGGACTAGCGGCTACGAGCAGTACTTC
TRBV5-1,TRBJ1-6,-,-,CASSLLQGISSYNSPLHF,TGCGCCAGCAGCTTGCTACAGGGAATTAGCTCCTATAATTCACCCCTCCACTTT
TRBV6-2/TRBV6-3,TRBJ2-4,few,TRBD1,CASSSTGTGAKAQYF,TGTGCCAGCAGTTCCACCGGGACAGGGGCGAAAGCACAGTACTTC
TRBV21-1,TRBJ1-2,-,-,CASSKRWGRGVYGYTF,TGTGCCAGCAGCAAACGATGGGGGAGGGGAGTCTATGGCTACACCTTC
TRBV7-2,TRBJ2-1,few,-,CASSLAVIGEQFF,TGTGCCAGCAGCTTAGCAGTTATCGGTGAGCAGTTCTTC
TRBV12-5,TRBJ2-2,-,-,CASGFQGSGELFF,TGTGCTAGTGGTTTTCAGGGTTCCGGGGAGCTGTTTTTT
TRBV16,TRBJ1-6,-,-,CASINLARNSPLHF,TGTGCCAGCATAAACTTGGCCCGTAATTCACCCCTCCACTTT
TRBV14,TRBJ2-3,few,-,CASSLMSSTDTQYF,TGTGCCAGCAGCCTTATGTCTAGCACAGATACGCAGTATTTT
TRBV7-9,TRBJ2-1,few,-,CASSDGDSLLTLYF,TGTGCCAGCAGTGACGGAGACTCTCTACTTACCCTGTACTTC
TRBV7-6,TRBJ1-2,few,-,CASSLAGGDSYGYTF,TGTGCCAGCAGCTTAGCGGGAGGGGATAGCTATGGCTACACCTTC
TRBV4-2,TRBJ2-2,-,TRBD1,CASSPLNRGLRTGELFF,TGTGCCAGCAGCCCTTTAAACAGGGGGCTGAGAACCGGGGAGCTGTTTTTT
TRBV20-1,TRBJ2-1,few,-,CSARGVGDISYNEQFF,TGCAGTGCTAGGGGGGTCGGGGACATCTCCTACAATGAACAGTTCTTC
TRBV15,TRBJ2-4,-,-,CATSTTGEWGAKNIQYF,TGTGCCACCAGCACCACGGGCGAGTGGGGAGCCAAAAACATTCAGTACTTC
TRBV20-1,TRBJ2-7,few,-,CSARDQSGLSSYEQYF,TGCAGTGCTAGAGATCAGTCCGGCCTCAGCTCCTACGAGCAGTACTTC
TRBV9,TRBJ1-1,-,-,CASSPRSGSSTEAFF,TGTGCCAGCAGCCCCCGGTCTGGGTCGTCCACTGAAGCTTTCTTT
TRBV20-1,TRBJ1-1,-,TRBD1,CSARDGTGDTEAFF,TGCAGTGCTAGAGATGGGACAGGGGACACTGAAGCTTTCTTT
TRBV4-1,TRBJ2-3,-,TRBD2,CASSHRRTSGAPGGTQYF,TGCGCCAGCAGCCATCGGCGGACTAGCGGGGCACCCGGGGGTACGCAGTATTTT
TRBV5-1,TRBJ2-3,few,TRBD1,CASIGQGVRGTDTQYF,TGCGCCAGCATCGGACAGGGCGTCCGAGGCACAGATACGCAGTATTTT
TRBV28,TRBJ2-2,-,TRBD2,CASRLPGLGANTGELFF,TGTGCCAGCAGGCTACCGGGACTAGGGGCGAACACCGGGGAGCTGTTTTTT
TRBV6-1,TRBJ1-5,-,-,CASRGLTTTRVGQPQHF,TGTGCCAGCAGAGGGTTAACGACCACAAGGGTTGGACAGCCCCAGCATTTT
TRBV12-3/TRBV12-4,TRBJ1-1,once,TRBD1,CASSRTGAIDTEAFF,TGTGCCAGCAGCCGAACAGGGGCGATAGACACTGAAGCTTTCTTT
TRBV5-1,TRBJ1-2,-,-,CASSLQDTEGYTF,TGCGCCAGCAGCTTACAGGACACGGAAGGCTACACCTTC
TRBV9,TRBJ1-2,few,TRBD1,CASRGTGRNYGYTF,TGTGCCAGCAGGGGGACAGGGAGGAACTATGGCTACACCTTC
TRBV11-2,TRBJ2-7,few,TRBD1,CASSPSAAGDRVVYEQYF,TGTGCCAGCAGCCCCTCGGCTGCGGGGGACAGGGTGGTTTACGAGCAGTACTTC
TRBV19,TRBJ2-1,-,-,CASKDSYNEQFF,TGTGCCAGTAAGGACTCATACAATGAGCAGTTCTTC
TRBV12-3/TRBV12-4,TRBJ2-5,-,TRBD2,CASRRLAGEQETQYF,TGTGCCAGCAGACGACTAGCGGGGGAACAAGAGACCCAGTACTTC
TRBV12-3/TRBV12-4,TRBJ1-1,few,-,CASSLQSNTEAFF,TGTGCCAGCAGTTTGCAGTCGAACACTGAAGCTTTCTTT
TRBV2,TRBJ1-2,-,-,CASREAGSGGYTF,TGTGCCAGCAGAGAAGCAGGGTCCGGGGGCTACACCTTC
TRBV6-6,TRBJ2-7,few,-,CASTLESSYEQYF,TGTGCCAGCACCCTCGAGAGCTCCTACGAGCAGTACTTC
TRBV11-2,TRBJ2-2,-,-,CASKDTGELFF,TGTGCCAGCAAAGACACCGGGGAGCTGTTTTTT
TRBV7-6,TRBJ1-6,few,-,CASSSGPMGNSPLHF,TGTGCCAGCAGCTCGGGTCCTATGGGAAATTCACCCCTCCACTTT
TRBV18,TRBJ2-1,-,TRBD2,CASSQGSGTEQFF,TGTGCCAGCTCACAGGGGAGCGGGACCGAGCAGTTCTTC
TRBV19,TRBJ1-1,few,TRBD1,CASTTTGLGSTEAFF,TGTGCCAGTACCACGACAGGGCTAGGCAGCACTGAAGCTTTCTTT
TRBV9,TRBJ2-1,-,TRBD1,CASTVGGTGYNEQFF,TGTGCCAGCACCGTAGGGGGGACAGGGTACAATGAGCAGTTCTTC
TRBV15,TRBJ1-4,-,-,CATSRGRGGGPCNEKLFF,TGTGCCACCAGCAGAGGTCGGGGCGGGGGACCGTGCAATGAAAAACTGTTTTTT
TRBV29-1,TRBJ2-2,few,-,CSVEEGGGELFF,TGCAGCGTTGAAGAAGGGGGCGGGGAGCTGTTTTTT
TRBV29-1,TRBJ2-3,many,TRBD2,CSGKTSGGPTDTQYF,TGCAGCGGCAAGACTAGCGGGGGCCCCACAGATACGCAGTATTTT
TRBV7-9,TRBJ2-7,once,TRBD1,CASSWGDRDSYEQYF,TGTGCCAGCAGCTGGGGGGACAGGGACTCCTACGAGCAGTACTTC
TRBV29-1,TRBJ2-7,-,-,CSVEIQTYEQYF,TGCAGCGTTGAGATACAGACCTACGAGCAGTACTTC